The 24 T cell receptor beta chains presented below share a single source sample, sequenced in a study of blood T cell repertoires in COVID-19. Only in-frame clones appear in the TCRdb table, and some are missing; sequencing was by immunoSEQ multiplex PCR. Among about 300,000 clones listed, less than 85% were seen once. Sequencing input: peripheral blood. The receptors were sampled from a human donor with COVID-19, enrolled during active disease. The donor label of this sample is uncertain.

The rearrangement joins TRBV10-3 to TRBJ2-3; maybe TRBD2 (5 bases). Germline loops: CDR1 ENHRY, CDR2 SYGVKD. Trimming cost V 2 bases and J 0 bases, with 9 bases left between them. CDR3 size: 15 residues. The CDR3 region has the DNA TGTGCCATCAGTGAGAGAGGGAAGAGCACAGATACGCAGTATTTT. Translated: CAISERGKSTDTQYF.

The V and J genes are TRBV12-5 and TRBJ2-5, with 9 bases matching TRBD2. Germline-derived CDR1 and CDR2 are LGHNT and FRNRAP. V shed 1 base and J 4 bases; nucleotides not matched to a gene: 7. The CDR3 extends over 16 amino acids. The CDR3 bases are TGTGCTAGTGGTTTGGAGACAGCGGGAGGACGAGAGACCCAGTACTTC. This codes for CASGLETAGGRETQYF.

The chain joins TRBV7-8 to TRBJ2-7, with 9 bases identical to TRBD2. The V segment lost 6 bases and the J segment 5 bases; nucleotides outside the gene matches: 8. Germline loops: CDR1 SGHVS, CDR2 FQNEAQ. This CDR3 comprises 14 residues. DNA of the CDR3: TGTGCCAGCAGTCAGGGGGTAGCGGGAGACGAGCAGTACTTC. Residues: CASSQGVAGDEQYF. The whole variable domain, remainder taken from reference TRBV7-8 and TRBJ2-7, is GAGVSQSPRYKVAKRGQDVALRCDPISGHVSLFWYQQALGQGPEFLTYFQNEAQLDKSGLPSDRFFAERPEGSVSTLKIQRTQQEDSAVYLCASSQGVAGDEQYFGPGTRLTVT.

The chain uses TRBV6-5 and TRBJ2-3, with D possibly being TRBD1 (7 bases). Germline V CDR1 and CDR2: MNHEY, SVGAGI. V dropped 6 bases and J dropped 3 bases, with 13 bases sitting between them. The CDR3 consists of 14 residues. CDR3 amino acids: CASSRQGLTDTQYF. DNA for the CDR3: TGTGCCAGCAGCAGACAGGGACTGACAGATACGCAGTATTTT.

This chain links TRBV28 with TRBJ1-6; 8 bases align to TRBD1. The ends lost 6 bases at V and 3 bases at J; junction bases unmatched: 4. Looked up from germline, CDR1 is MDHEN and CDR2 is SYDVKM. This CDR3 is 15 amino acids long. CDR3 loop: CASRIGQGYNSPLHF. DNA of the CDR3: TGTGCCAGCAGAATTGGACAGGGCTATAATTCACCCCTCCACTTT.

V and J are TRBV5-1 and TRBJ2-3; maybe TRBD1 (5 bases). The ends were cut back, 5 bases at V and 4 bases at J, with 14 bases in the middle. The CDR3 loop spans 14 amino acids. The V gene's germline CDR1 is SGHRS and CDR2 YFSETQ. DNA for the CDR3: TGCGCCAGCAGGCAGGGTTTTGAGGCAGATACGCAGTATTTT. Residues: CASRQGFEADTQYF.

The chain employs TRBV15 and TRBJ1-1; D is ambiguous. There are 15 residues in the CDR3. The germline V and J ends were trimmed by 1 base and 5 bases, with 14 bases remaining between them. From germline, CDR1 is LNHNV and CDR2 YYDKDF (reference sequence). The CDR3 protein is CATSRVTGAWTEAFF. CDR3 in DNA: TGTGCCACCAGCAGAGTGACCGGAGCGTGGACTGAAGCTTTCTTT.

The J gene is TRBJ1-1, the V gene TRBV7-3; D not certain. Trimming pared 8 bases from V and 2 bases from J, leaving 12 bases between. The germline gives CDR1 SGHTA, CDR2 FQGTGA. The length of the CDR3 is 13 residues. CDR3 bases: TGTGCCAGCGGGCGAGGGCCAAACACTGAAGCTTTCTTT. It yields the protein CASGRGPNTEAFF.

The rearrangement uses TRBV12-5 and TRBJ1-5; weak D call: TRBD1 (6 bases). CDR1 and CDR2 from the germline V gene are LGHNT and FRNRAP. Trimming cost V 6 bases and J 3 bases, with 9 bases left between them. The CDR3 totals 13 residues. The CDR3 region is CASGGGDNQPQHF. CDR3 sequence (DNA): TGTGCTAGTGGAGGGGGGGACAATCAGCCCCAGCATTTT.

The CDR3 nucleotides read TGTGCCAGCAGCATAACCCTAACGTCCTCTGGAAACACCATATATTTT. Translated: CASSITLTSSGNTIYF. The rearrangement joins TRBV28 to TRBJ1-3; D gene unclear. The CDR3 runs to 16 residues. Germline values: CDR1 MDHEN, CDR2 SYDVKM. The V end lost 6 bases, the J end lost 0 bases, and 15 bases lay between the germline ends.

This rearrangement joins TRBV12-5 to TRBJ1-5, with 10 positions matching TRBD1. The CDR3 is 13 amino acids. Trimming removed 9 bases from V and 4 bases from J; junction bases left unmatched: 3. Germline CDR1 reads LGHNT; CDR2 reads FRNRAP. The chain's CDR3 is CASGTGENQPQHF. CDR3 nucleotide sequence: TGTGCTAGCGGGACAGGGGAAAATCAGCCCCAGCATTTT.

This clone has a handful of counts. This chain connects TRBV18 to TRBJ2-7, with D perhaps matching TRBD1 (5 bases). V was shortened by 5 bases and J by 7 bases, with 21 bases between the two germline ends. Per the germline V gene, CDR1 is KGHSH and CDR2 is LQKENI. The CDR3 totals 15 residues. CDR3 sequence reads: CASSGEQVAFGEQYF. The CDR3 nucleotides are TGTGCCAGCTCAGGAGAACAGGTGGCTTTTGGTGAGCAGTACTTC.

V usage is TRBV6-2 or TRBV6-3 and J usage is TRBJ1-6; 7 nucleotides agree with TRBD1. With V trimmed by 2 bases and J by 9 bases, 4 bases remained unmatched. This CDR3 contains 14 residues. The germline V gene has CDR1 MNHEY and CDR2 SVGEGT. The CDR3 DNA is TGTGCCAGCAGTTACAGGGGGCATGTTTCACCCCTCCACTTT. This gives the protein CASSYRGHVSPLHF.

This clone was seen only a few times. In nucleotides, the CDR3 is TGTGCCTGGAGCCGTGGGGGCCACTATGGCTACACCTTC. Amino acid sequence: CAWSRGGHYGYTF. The V and J genes are TRBV30 and TRBJ1-2, with a tentative D call TRBD1 (6 bases). V dropped 3 bases and J dropped 3 bases, with 11 bases sitting between them. Germline CDR1 GTSNPN, CDR2 SVGIG (reference sequence). This CDR3 is built from 13 residues.

The chain recombines TRBV12-5 with TRBJ2-7; D is perhaps TRBD2 (5 bases). Trimming took 6 bases from V and 4 from J, leaving 16 bases between them. Germline V gives CDR1 LGHNT, CDR2 FRNRAP. This CDR3 has 14 residues. CDR3 bases: TGTGCTAGTGGCACCGGACGGACGGGGTACGAGCAGTACTTC. As protein: CASGTGRTGYEQYF.

This sequence joins TRBV5-1 and TRBJ2-3; weak D call: TRBD2 (5 bases). V was pared by 0 bases and J by 2 bases, with 13 bases between. This CDR3 has 16 amino acids. Germline lookup yields CDR1 SGHRS and CDR2 YFSETQ. CDR3 bases: TGCGCCAGCAGCTTGGAACAGACCGACTACACAGATACGCAGTATTTT. It specifies CASSLEQTDYTDTQYF.

This clone came up once. This rearrangement joins TRBV5-1 to TRBJ1-4, with 8 bases fitting TRBD1. The germline V gene has CDR1 SGHRS and CDR2 YFSETQ. With V trimmed by 1 base and J by 3 bases, 5 bases remained unmatched. The CDR3 runs to 16 residues. CDR3 coding DNA: TGCGCCAGCAGCTTGAAGGCGGGACAGGCTAATGAAAAACTGTTTTTT. Its protein is CASSLKAGQANEKLFF.

The gene calls are TRBV6-4 and TRBJ2-1, with a tentative D call TRBD2 (6 bases). This CDR3 region has 16 residues. Trimming cost V 3 bases and J 7 bases, with 19 bases left between them. Germline V gene lookup returns CDR1 MRHNA and CDR2 SNTAGT. The chain's CDR3 is CASSEHRGSGSNEQFF. CDR3 coding DNA: TGTGCCAGCAGTGAACATCGGGGGAGTGGTAGTAATGAGCAGTTCTTC.

This chain uses TRBV7-9 with TRBJ2-1; weak D call: TRBD1 (5 bases). This CDR3 contains 15 residues. The ends were cut back, 1 base at V and 2 bases at J, with 9 bases in the middle. Germline V gene data show CDR1 as SEHNR and CDR2 as FQNEAQ (reference sequence). CDR3 in amino acids: CASSLGAGPYNEQFF. Written as DNA, the CDR3 is TGTGCCAGCAGCTTAGGGGCAGGGCCCTACAATGAGCAGTTCTTC.

This clone was seen once. This rearrangement joins TRBV5-1 to TRBJ2-1; D not certain. Deletions cut 0 bases from V and 0 bases from J, with 10 bases between. Germline V CDR1 and CDR2: SGHRS, YFSETQ. The CDR3 has 16 amino acids. This chain's CDR3 is CASSLAPSSSYNEQFF. CDR3 sequence (DNA): TGCGCCAGCAGCTTGGCCCCCTCTAGCTCCTACAATGAGCAGTTCTTC. Using reference TRBV5-1 and TRBJ2-1 for the parts outside the CDR3, the full variable domain is KAGVTQTPRYLIKTRGQQVTLSCSPISGHRSVSWYQQTPGQGLQFLFEYFSETQRNKGNFPGRFSGRQFSNSRSEMNVSTLELGDSALYLCASSLAPSSSYNEQFFGPGTRLTVL.

This clone came up a few times. The rearrangement links TRBV28 to TRBJ2-5, with 8 bases lining up with TRBD1. The CDR3 sequence is 14 residues long. The V segment lost 1 base and the J segment 3 bases; nucleotides outside the gene matches: 1. Germline V gene sequence: CDR1 MDHEN, CDR2 SYDVKM. The chain's CDR3 is CASSLLQGEETQYF. As DNA, the CDR3 is TGTGCCAGCAGTTTATTACAGGGGGAAGAGACCCAGTACTTC.

Comment on this clone: This sample includes further DNA sequences coding for the same CDR3. This chain uses TRBV5-1 with TRBJ2-5; TRBD1 is a possible D gene (6 bases). CDR3 size: 14 residues. Per the germline V gene, CDR1 is SGHRS and CDR2 is YFSETQ. V lost 0 bases and J 4 bases, leaving 10 bases between the germline ends. The CDR3 coding sequence is TGCGCCAGCAGCTTGGATGGCAGGGGAGAGACCCAGTACTTC. As protein: CASSLDGRGETQYF.

The chain has TRBV5-1 and TRBJ2-1; a possible D gene is TRBD1 (6 bases). Germline loops: CDR1 SGHRS, CDR2 YFSETQ. V lost 2 bases and J 8 bases, leaving 14 bases between the germline ends. The CDR3 sequence is 14 residues long. The CDR3 coding sequence is TGCGCCAGCAGCTTAGACAGGTTTCTGGATGAGCAGTTCTTC. It encodes CASSLDRFLDEQFF. Based on the CDR3 plus reference TRBV5-1 and TRBJ2-1, the full variable domain is KAGVTQTPRYLIKTRGQQVTLSCSPISGHRSVSWYQQTPGQGLQFLFEYFSETQRNKGNFPGRFSGRQFSNSRSEMNVSTLELGDSALYLCASSLDRFLDEQFFGPGTRLTVL.

The chain combines TRBV2 with TRBJ2-3; 7 bases are a match to TRBD1. V gave up 1 base and J gave up 3 bases; unmatched junction bases: 7. This CDR3 comprises 16 residues. Germline-derived CDR1 and CDR2 are SNHLY and FYNNEI. The CDR3 DNA reads as TGTGCCAGCAGTGAAGTTATGGGCAGGGGGACAGATACGCAGTATTTT. It translates to CASSEVMGRGTDTQYF.